Ten or more counts support the clone carrying this TCR beta chain. Its antigen is as yet unknown. The data derive from a study of regulatory T cells in long-lasting Graves disease. Overall study results and limits: Newly diagnosed disease favored TRBV20-1 and TRBJ2-1 over persistent disease.

Time point meaning: newly diagnosed GD, antithyroid drugs for less than 3 months. Generation of the TCR library employed RNA extracted from PBMCs. By American Thyroid Association guidelines, Graves' disease was diagnosed in the cohort. Combining iRepertoire HTBI primers with Arm-PCR of CDR3 regions, the authors built TCR beta libraries. TCRdb used MiXCR to reprocess the multiplex PCR reads, holding one entry per CDR3 protein. The table records a few hundred thousand distinct CDR3 sequences, approximately 12% of them present only once. The CDR3 is 14 residues long. Per the germline V gene, CDR1 is SGHVS and CDR2 is FQNEAQ. Trimming cost V 5 bases and J 4 bases, with 13 bases left between them. These data also formed part of another study, on T cells in Graves' hyperthyroidism and ophthalmopathy. Turning to that study: Patients were excluded because of uncontrolled infection, other autoimmune disease, pregnancy or lactation. Primed by the HTBI set, a first-round RT-PCR was run on the TCR CDR3.

Sequencing used peripheral blood mononuclear cells (PBMCs), obtained at new diagnosis, from a patient treated with antithyroid drugs. This sequence originates from a woman younger than 35 with Graves disease. This chain connects TRBV7-8 to TRBJ2-3; tentatively, D is TRBD1 (7 bases). The CDR3 sequence: CASSRTGGADTQYF. CDR3 DNA: TGTGCCAGCAGCCGGACAGGAGGGGCAGATACGCAGTATTTT.